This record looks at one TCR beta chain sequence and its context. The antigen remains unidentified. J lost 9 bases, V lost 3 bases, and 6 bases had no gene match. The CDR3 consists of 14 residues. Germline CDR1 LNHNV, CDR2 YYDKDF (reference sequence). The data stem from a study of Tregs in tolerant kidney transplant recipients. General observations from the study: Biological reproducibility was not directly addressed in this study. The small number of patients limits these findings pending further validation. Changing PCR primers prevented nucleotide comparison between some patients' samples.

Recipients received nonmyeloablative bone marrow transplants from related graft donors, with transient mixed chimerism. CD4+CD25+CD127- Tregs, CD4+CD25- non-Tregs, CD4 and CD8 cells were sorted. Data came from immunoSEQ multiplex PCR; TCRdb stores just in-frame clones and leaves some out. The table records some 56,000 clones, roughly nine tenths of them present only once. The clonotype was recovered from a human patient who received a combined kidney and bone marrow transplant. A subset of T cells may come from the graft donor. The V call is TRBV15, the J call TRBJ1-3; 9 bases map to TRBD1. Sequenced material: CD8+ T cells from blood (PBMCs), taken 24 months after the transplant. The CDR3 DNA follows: TGTGCCACCAGCAGCGGGACAGGGAGTAGCACCATATATTTT. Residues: CATSSGTGSSTIYF.